Sequencing of this TCR beta chain was carried out in a study of shared clonotypes between healthy human individuals. The CDR3 sequence is 13 residues long. Germline-derived CDR1 and CDR2 are MDHEN and SYDVKM. Losses at the gene ends were 5 bases for V and 6 bases for J; bases not matched to a gene: 4. About 30,000 T cell genomes, or about 200 ng DNA, went into the sorted-subset replicate PCRs. Using immunoSEQ multiplex PCR, the repertoire was profiled, and TCRdb retains in-frame clones only, with some absent. The sample contains a few million clones, approximately 93% of which appear only once. V and J are TRBV28 and TRBJ1-2, with 9 bases matching TRBD1. Sequencing used naive CD4+ T cells from PBMCs. Subset described: CD45RA+ positively selected. The sequence came from a man aged 18 to 35 in good health. Some clones in this sample may be carry-over from other donors' samples. This chain's CDR3 is CASSARDRDGYTF. The CDR3, as DNA: TGTGCCAGCAGTGCCCGGGACAGGGATGGCTACACCTTC.